Reported below is one T cell receptor (beta chain). This clone has a single count. What this receptor recognizes is not known. The record has no base qualities; no much larger clone is one base away. The library was generated by the immunoSEQ multiplex PCR assay. The original methods were these. To diagnose cytomegalovirus status from the catalog of TCR beta chain sequences, a statistical classification framework was built. Imported from immuneACCESS, the table was reduced by TCRdb to in-frame sequences with V and J called. These copies leave out some clones; in studies compared against another copy, an unresolved V gene accounts for under half, and the cause of the remainder is not known. Clone size and V and J calls were adopted from that table, with D and trimming inferred from the DNA. Present in this sample are more than 140,000 clones, roughly nine tenths of which were seen just once. The top ten constitute 2.5% to 4% of the sample.

The CDR3 measures 15 amino acids from cysteine to phenylalanine. Only CDR3 DNA is held: 45 bases, read in frame from base 1. From V the trimming removes 4 bases and from J it removes 6 bases, while the gene matches leave 5 bases of the junction unaccounted for. The germline V gene provides CDR1 MNHEY and CDR2 SVGAGI. This entry is derived from a study of cytomegalovirus exposure and HLA in healthy donors (TCRdb year 2017). Describing the broader study: A later analysis indicated that the roughly 130 validation repertoires were generated on the platform also employed for the roughly 730 repertoires of the first cohort. High-throughput TCR immunosequencing, statistical association of individual TCRs with disease status, and machine learning were combined to predict cytomegalovirus infection status. The study aimed to test whether signatures of past pathogen exposure could be identified by cataloging public T cell receptors. Along with the 666-subject first cohort, a separate validation cohort of 120 different subjects was used. The paper's findings and limits, for the study overall: According to the authors, the approach could potentially be generalized to other disease states and immunological phenotypes. Most TCR sequences were observed very rarely across donors, whereas some public TCRs were present in many individuals. Cytomegalovirus status was reported to be diagnosed by the classifier with high specificity and sensitivity in both the original and validation cohorts. A few of the identified cytomegalovirus-associated TCR beta chains were confirmed in vitro to be specific for cytomegalovirus antigens. The study gave a list of over 150 TCR beta chains associated with cytomegalovirus. Subsequent analysis determined that TCRs grouped into clusters in the first cohort also showed a tendency toward co-occurrence across the 90 to 150 validation repertoires, and 85% to 95% of cluster scores exceeded 0. All 120 or so repertoires were used to score co-occurrence in the validation cohort in a later analysis, because that analysis had no HLA typing for the cohort.

Separate from the approximately 700-subject first cohort, the validation cohort of about 130 subjects was the group to which the donors belonged. The V and J segments used are TRBV6-5 and TRBJ2-1; 11 junctional bases match TRBD2. The source is a woman in her late teens or twenties in good health and CMV-seropositive. The sequencing sample was made of PBMCs. The CDR3 region has the sequence CASSLLAGAANEQFF. The nucleotide sequence reads TGTGCCAGCAGTTTACTAGCGGGAGCTGCCAATGAGCAGTTCTTC.